This T cell receptor beta chain was captured by sequencing in a study of response to subunit inactivated influenza vaccine. Regarding the study as a whole: A suggestion made by the authors is that each seasonal influenza vaccination recruits few new T cells.

This clonotype appeared many times. Its cognate antigen is unknown. TCRdb used MiXCR to reprocess the RT-PCR reads, holding one entry per CDR3 protein. The sample consists of around 470,000 distinct CDR3 sequences, less than 7.5% of them appearing once. Sequences were derived from PBMCs from blood, sampled approximately 25 months after vaccination. This clonotype was sampled from a man between 50 and 75 years old who received an inactivated influenza vaccine.

As DNA, the CDR3 is TGTGCCAGCAGACCCCGACTAGCGGGACGCTACGAGCAGTACTTC. Protein: CASRPRLAGRYEQYF. The chain uses TRBV7-2 and TRBJ2-7, with 11 positions matching TRBD2. Losses at the gene ends were 6 bases for V and 3 bases for J; bases not matched to a gene: 7. Germline CDR1 reads SGHTA; CDR2 reads FQGNSA. The CDR3 length is 15 residues. Full variable domain (remainder filled in from reference TRBV7-2 and TRBJ2-7): GAGVSQSPSNKVTEKGKDVELRCDPISGHTALYWYRQSLGQGLEFLIYFQGNSAPDKSGLPSDRFSAERTGGSVSTLTIQRTQQEDSAVYLCASRPRLAGRYEQYFGPGTRLTVT.